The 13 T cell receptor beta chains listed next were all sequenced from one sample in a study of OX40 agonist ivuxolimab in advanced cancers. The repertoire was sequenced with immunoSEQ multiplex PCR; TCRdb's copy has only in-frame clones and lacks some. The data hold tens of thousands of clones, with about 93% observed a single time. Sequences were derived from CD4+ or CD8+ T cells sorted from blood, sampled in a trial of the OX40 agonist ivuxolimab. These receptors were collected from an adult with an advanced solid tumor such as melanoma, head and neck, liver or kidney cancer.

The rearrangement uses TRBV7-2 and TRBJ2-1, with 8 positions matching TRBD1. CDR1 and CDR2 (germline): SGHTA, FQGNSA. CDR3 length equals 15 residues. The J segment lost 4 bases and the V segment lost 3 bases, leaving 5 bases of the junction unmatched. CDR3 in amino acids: CASSFQGASYNEQFF. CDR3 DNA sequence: TGTGCCAGCAGCTTCCAGGGGGCCTCGTACAATGAGCAGTTCTTC.

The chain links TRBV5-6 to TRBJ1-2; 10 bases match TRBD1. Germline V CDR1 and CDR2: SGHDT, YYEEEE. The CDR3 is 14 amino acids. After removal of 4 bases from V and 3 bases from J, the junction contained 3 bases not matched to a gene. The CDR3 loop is CASSPGTGDYGYTF. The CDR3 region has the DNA TGTGCCAGCAGCCCCGGGACAGGGGACTATGGCTACACCTTC.

The CDR3 reads CATGGVSYEQYF. CDR3 sequence (DNA): TGTGCCACCGGGGGGGTGTCCTACGAGCAGTACTTC. The J gene is TRBJ2-7, the V gene TRBV10-3, with 8 bases aligning to TRBD2. The V and J ends lost 10 bases and 1 base, in that order; junction bases with no gene match: 3. CDR1 and CDR2 from the germline V gene are ENHRY and SYGVKD. The CDR3 spans 12 residues.

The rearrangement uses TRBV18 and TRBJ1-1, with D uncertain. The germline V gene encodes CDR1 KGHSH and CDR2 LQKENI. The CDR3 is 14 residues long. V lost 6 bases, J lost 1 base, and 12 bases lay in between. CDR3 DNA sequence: TGTGCCAGCTCCTCGCGGGGTGAGAACACTGAAGCTTTCTTT. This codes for CASSSRGENTEAFF.

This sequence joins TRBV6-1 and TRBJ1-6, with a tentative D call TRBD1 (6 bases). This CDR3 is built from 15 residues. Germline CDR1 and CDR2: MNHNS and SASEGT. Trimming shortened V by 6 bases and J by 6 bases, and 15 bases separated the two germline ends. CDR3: CASRPDRSGNSPLHF. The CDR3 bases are TGTGCCAGCAGACCCGACAGGTCCGGTAATTCACCCCTCCACTTT.

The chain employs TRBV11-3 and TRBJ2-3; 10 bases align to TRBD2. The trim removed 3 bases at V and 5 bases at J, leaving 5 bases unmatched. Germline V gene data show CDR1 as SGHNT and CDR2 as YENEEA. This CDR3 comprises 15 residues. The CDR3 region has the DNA TGTGCCAGCAGCTTTACTAGCGGGACAGGAGATACGCAGTATTTT. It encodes CASSFTSGTGDTQYF.

For the CDR3, the DNA is TGTGCCACCAGCAGAGATCTGGGCAGAACCTACGAGCAGTACTTC. Translating gives CATSRDLGRTYEQYF. V and J are TRBV15 and TRBJ2-7; D gene ambiguous. From germline, CDR1 is LNHNV and CDR2 YYDKDF (reference sequence). The CDR3 is made up of 15 amino acids. V was cut by 0 bases and J by 2 bases, with 11 bases left in between.

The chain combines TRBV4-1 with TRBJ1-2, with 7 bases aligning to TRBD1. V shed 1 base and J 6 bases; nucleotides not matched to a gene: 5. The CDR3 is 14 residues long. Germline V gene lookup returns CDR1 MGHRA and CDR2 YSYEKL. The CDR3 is CASSQVRGTDGYTF. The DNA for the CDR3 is TGCGCCAGCAGCCAAGTTCGGGGGACAGATGGCTACACCTTC.

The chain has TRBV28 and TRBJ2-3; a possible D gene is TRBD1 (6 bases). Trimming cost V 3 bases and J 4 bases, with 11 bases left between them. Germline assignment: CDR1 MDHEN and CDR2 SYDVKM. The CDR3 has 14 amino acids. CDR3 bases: TGTGCCAGCAGTTTTCTGGGGGCCGCAGATACGCAGTATTTT. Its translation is CASSFLGAADTQYF.

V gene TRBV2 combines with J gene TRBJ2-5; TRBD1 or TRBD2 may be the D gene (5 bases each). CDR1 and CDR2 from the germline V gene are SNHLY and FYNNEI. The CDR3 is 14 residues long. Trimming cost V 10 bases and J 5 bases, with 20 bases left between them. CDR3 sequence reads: CATMGPFQGETQYF. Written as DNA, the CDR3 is TGTGCCACTATGGGACCCTTCCAAGGGGAGACCCAGTACTTC.

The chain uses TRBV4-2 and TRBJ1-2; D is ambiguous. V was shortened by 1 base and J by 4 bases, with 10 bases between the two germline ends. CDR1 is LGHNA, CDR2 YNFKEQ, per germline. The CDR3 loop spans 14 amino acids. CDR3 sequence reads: CASSQVEYLYGYTF. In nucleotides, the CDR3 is TGTGCCAGCAGCCAAGTAGAGTACCTCTATGGCTACACCTTC.

CDR3 sequence: CASSSQGDQPQHF. CDR3 DNA sequence: TGTGCCAGTAGTAGCCAGGGAGATCAGCCCCAGCATTTT. The chain carries TRBV19 and TRBJ1-5; weak D call: TRBD1 (5 bases). Germline V gives CDR1 LNHDA, CDR2 SQIVND (reference sequence). V lost 4 bases and J 5 bases, leaving 9 bases between the germline ends. The length of the CDR3 is 13 residues.

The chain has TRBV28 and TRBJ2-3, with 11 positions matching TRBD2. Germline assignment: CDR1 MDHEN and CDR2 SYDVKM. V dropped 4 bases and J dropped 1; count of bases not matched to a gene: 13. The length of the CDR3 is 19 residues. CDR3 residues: CASSSVLGTSGERTDTQYF. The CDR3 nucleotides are TGTGCCAGCAGTTCAGTACTCGGGACTAGCGGAGAACGCACAGATACGCAGTATTTT.